This record covers a single T cell receptor beta chain. The CDR3 has 14 residues. Between the trimmed V and J ends, which lost 5 bases and 4 bases, there was a span of 13 bases. Looked up from germline, CDR1 is SGHRS and CDR2 is YFSETQ. This entry belongs to a study of blood T cell repertoires in COVID-19. Whole-study context: In each case, the material was cDNA or gDNA derived from T cells, B-cell-depleted T cells, or PBMCs.

Libraries were prepared by immunoSEQ multiplex PCR; TCRdb keeps only in-frame clonotypes and omits some of them. The sample consists of 65,000 to 100,000 clones, just over 85% of them appearing once. This sequence originates from a woman of 80 years or more with acute or convalescent COVID-19. The rearrangement links TRBV5-1 to TRBJ2-1; D possibly corresponds to TRBD2 (6 bases). Sequenced: peripheral blood. The CDR3 is CASRLAELYNEQFF. The DNA for the CDR3 is TGCGCCAGCAGATTAGCGGAATTATACAATGAGCAGTTCTTC.